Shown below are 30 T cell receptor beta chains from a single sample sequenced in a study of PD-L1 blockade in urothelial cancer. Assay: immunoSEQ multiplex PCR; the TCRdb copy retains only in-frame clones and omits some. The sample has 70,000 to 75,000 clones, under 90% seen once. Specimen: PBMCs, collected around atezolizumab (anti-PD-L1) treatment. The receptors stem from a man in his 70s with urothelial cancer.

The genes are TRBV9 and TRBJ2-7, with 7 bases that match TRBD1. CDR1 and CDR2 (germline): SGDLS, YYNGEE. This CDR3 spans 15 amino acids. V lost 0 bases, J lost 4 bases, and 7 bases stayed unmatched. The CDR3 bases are TGTGCCAGCAGCGTAGAAGACAGGGTGGGGTACGAGCAGTACTTC. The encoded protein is CASSVEDRVGYEQYF.

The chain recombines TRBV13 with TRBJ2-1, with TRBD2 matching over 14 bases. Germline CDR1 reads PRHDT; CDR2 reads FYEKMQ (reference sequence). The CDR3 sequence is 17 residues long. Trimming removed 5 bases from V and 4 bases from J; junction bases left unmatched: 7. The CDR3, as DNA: TGTGCCAGCAGCAGCTCGGGACTAGCGGGAGCATACAATGAGCAGTTCTTC. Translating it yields CASSSSGLAGAYNEQFF.

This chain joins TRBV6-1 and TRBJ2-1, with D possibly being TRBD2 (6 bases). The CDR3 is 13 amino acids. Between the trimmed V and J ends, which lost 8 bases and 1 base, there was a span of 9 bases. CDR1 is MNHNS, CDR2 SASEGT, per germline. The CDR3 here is CASFGTSYNEQFF. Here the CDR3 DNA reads TGTGCCAGCTTCGGGACTTCCTACAATGAGCAGTTCTTC.

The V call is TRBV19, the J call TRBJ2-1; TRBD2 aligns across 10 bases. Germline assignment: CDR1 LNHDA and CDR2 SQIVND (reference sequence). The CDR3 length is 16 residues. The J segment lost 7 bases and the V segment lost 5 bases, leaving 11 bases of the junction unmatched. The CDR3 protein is CASSSQSSGSGNEQFF. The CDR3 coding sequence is TGTGCCAGTAGTTCTCAGTCTAGCGGGAGTGGTAATGAGCAGTTCTTC.

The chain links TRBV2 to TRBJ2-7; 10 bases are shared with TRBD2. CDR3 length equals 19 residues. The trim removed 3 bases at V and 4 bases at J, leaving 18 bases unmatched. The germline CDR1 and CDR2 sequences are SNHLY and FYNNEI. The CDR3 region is CASSDPGTSDETYSYEQYF. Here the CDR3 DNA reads TGTGCCAGCAGTGATCCCGGGACTAGCGATGAAACGTATAGTTACGAGCAGTACTTC. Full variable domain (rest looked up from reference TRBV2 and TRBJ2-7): EPEVTQTPSHQVTQMGQEVILRCVPISNHLYFYWYRQILGQKVEFLVSFYNNEISEKSEIFDDQFSVERPDGSNFTLKIRSTKLEDSAMYFCASSDPGTSDETYSYEQYFGPGTRLTVT.

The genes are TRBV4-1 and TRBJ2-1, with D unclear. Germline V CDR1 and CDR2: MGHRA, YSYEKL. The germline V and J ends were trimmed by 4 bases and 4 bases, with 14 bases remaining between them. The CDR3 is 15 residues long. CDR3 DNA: TGCGCCAGCAGCCCCGACTCCCAGAGATACAATGAGCAGTTCTTC. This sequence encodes CASSPDSQRYNEQFF.

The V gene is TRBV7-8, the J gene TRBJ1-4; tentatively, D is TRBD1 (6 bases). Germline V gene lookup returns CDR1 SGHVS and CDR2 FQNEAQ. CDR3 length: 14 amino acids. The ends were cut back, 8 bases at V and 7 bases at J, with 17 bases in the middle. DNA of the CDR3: TGTGCCAGCCAAGGGGGGGGGCTGGGTGAAAAACTGTTTTTT. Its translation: CASQGGGLGEKLFF.

The CDR3 bases are TGTGCCAGCAGTGAATTCCGGGGATGGAGCACAGATACGCAGTATTTT. Residues: CASSEFRGWSTDTQYF. J is TRBJ2-3 and V is TRBV2, with a tentative D call TRBD2 (5 bases). Germline-derived CDR1 and CDR2 are SNHLY and FYNNEI. The CDR3 has 16 amino acids. V dropped 2 bases and J dropped 0 bases, with 12 bases sitting between them.

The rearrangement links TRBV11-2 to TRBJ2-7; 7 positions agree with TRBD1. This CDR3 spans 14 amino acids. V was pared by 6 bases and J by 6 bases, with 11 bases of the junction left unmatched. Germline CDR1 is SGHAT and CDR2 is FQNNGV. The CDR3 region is CASRYRDSWSEQYF. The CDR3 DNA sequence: TGTGCCAGCAGGTACCGGGACAGCTGGAGCGAGCAGTACTTC. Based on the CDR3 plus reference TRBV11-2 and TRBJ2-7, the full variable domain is EAGVAQSPRYKIIEKRQSVAFWCNPISGHATLYWYQQILGQGPKLLIQFQNNGVVDDSQLPKDRFSAERLKGVDSTLKIQPAKLEDSAVYLCASRYRDSWSEQYFGPGTRLTVT.

The CDR3 is CASSFSGTNTGELFF. CDR3 nucleotide sequence: TGTGCCAGCAGCTTTAGCGGGACCAACACCGGGGAGCTGTTTTTT. The V call is TRBV9, the J call TRBJ2-2; 8 nucleotides align to TRBD2. This CDR3 is built from 15 residues. Germline-derived CDR1 and CDR2 are SGDLS and YYNGEE. Losses at the gene ends were 4 bases for V and 2 bases for J; bases not matched to a gene: 4.

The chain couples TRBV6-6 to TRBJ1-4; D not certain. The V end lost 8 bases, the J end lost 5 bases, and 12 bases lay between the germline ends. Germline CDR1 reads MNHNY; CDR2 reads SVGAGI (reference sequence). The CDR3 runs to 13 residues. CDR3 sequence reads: CASRGPANEKLFF. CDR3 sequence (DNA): TGTGCCAGCCGCGGCCCCGCGAATGAAAAACTGTTTTTT.

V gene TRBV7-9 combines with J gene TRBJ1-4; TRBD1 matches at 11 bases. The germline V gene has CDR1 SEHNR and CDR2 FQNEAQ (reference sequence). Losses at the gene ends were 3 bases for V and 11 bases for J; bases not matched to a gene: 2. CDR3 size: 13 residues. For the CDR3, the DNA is TGTGCCAGCAGCTTGGACAGGGGGCGGAAACTGTTTTTT. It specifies CASSLDRGRKLFF.

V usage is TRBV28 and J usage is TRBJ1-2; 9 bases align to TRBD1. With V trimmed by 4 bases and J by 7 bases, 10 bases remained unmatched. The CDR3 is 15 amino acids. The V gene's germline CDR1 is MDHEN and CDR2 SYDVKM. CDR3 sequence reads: CASSWGQGEVSGYTF. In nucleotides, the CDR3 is TGTGCCAGCAGTTGGGGACAGGGTGAGGTATCTGGCTACACCTTC.

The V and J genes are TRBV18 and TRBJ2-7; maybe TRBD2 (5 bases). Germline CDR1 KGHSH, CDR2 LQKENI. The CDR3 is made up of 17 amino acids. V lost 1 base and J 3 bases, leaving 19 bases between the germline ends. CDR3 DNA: TGTGCCAGCTCACCACTCTCCGGAGTAGCGACTCGCTACGAGCAGTACTTC. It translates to CASSPLSGVATRYEQYF.

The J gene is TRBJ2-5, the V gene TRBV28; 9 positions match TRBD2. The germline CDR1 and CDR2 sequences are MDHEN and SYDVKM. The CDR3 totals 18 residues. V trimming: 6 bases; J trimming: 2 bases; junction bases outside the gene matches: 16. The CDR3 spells CASSPPFKREARQETQYF. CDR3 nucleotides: TGTGCCAGCAGCCCGCCCTTTAAGCGGGAGGCTAGACAAGAGACCCAGTACTTC.

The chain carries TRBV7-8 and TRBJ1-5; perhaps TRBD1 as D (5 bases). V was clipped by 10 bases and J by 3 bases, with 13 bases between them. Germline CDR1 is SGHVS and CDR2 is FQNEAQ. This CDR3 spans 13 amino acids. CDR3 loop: CATATGSNQPQHF. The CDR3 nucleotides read TGTGCCACAGCCACAGGTTCCAATCAGCCCCAGCATTTT.

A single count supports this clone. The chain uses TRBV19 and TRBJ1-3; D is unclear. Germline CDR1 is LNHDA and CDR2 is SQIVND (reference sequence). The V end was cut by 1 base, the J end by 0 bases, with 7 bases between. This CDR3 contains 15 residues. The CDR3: CASSIVAASGNTIYF. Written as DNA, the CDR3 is TGTGCCAGTAGTATAGTGGCGGCCTCTGGAAACACCATATATTTT. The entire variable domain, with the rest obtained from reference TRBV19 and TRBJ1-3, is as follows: DGGITQSPKYLFRKEGQNVTLSCEQNLNHDAMYWYRQDPGQGLRLIYYSQIVNDFQKGDIAEGYSVSREKKESFPLTVTSAQKNPTAFYLCASSIVAASGNTIYFGEGSWLTVV.

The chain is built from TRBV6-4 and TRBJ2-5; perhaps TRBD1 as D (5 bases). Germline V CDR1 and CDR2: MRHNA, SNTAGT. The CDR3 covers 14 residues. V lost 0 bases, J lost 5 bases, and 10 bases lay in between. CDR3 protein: CASSDSQGEETQYF. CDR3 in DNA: TGTGCCAGCAGTGACTCTCAGGGTGAGGAGACCCAGTACTTC.

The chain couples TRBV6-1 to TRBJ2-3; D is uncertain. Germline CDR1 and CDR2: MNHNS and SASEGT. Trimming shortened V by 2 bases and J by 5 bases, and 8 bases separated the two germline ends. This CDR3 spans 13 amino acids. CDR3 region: CASSEIRGDTQYF. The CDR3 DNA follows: TGTGCCAGCAGTGAAATTCGAGGAGATACGCAGTATTTT.

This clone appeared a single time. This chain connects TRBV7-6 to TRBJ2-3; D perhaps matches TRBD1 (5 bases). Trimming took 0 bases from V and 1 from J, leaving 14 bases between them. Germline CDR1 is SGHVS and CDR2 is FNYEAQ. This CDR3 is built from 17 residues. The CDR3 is CASSLAGRGSGTDTQYF. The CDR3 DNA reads TGTGCCAGCAGCTTAGCGGGAAGGGGTAGTGGCACAGATACGCAGTATTTT.

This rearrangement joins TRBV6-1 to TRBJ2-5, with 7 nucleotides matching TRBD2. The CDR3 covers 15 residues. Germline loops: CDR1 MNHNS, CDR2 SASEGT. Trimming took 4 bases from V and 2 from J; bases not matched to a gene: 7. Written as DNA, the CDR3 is TGTGCCAGCAGTGGGGGGGGGACTATTCAAGAGACCCAGTACTTC. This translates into CASSGGGTIQETQYF.

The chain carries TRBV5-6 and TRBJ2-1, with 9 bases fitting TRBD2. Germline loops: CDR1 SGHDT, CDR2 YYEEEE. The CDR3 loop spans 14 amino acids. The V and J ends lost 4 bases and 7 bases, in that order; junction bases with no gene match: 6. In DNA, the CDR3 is TGTGCCAGCAGCCGGACTAGCGTAGCTAATGAGCAGTTCTTC. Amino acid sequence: CASSRTSVANEQFF.

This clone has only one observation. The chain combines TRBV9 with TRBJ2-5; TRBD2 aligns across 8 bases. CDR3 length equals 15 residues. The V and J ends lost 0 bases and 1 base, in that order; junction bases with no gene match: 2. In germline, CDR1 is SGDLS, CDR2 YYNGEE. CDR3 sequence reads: CASSVVAGSQETQYF. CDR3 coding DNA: TGTGCCAGCAGCGTAGTAGCGGGATCCCAAGAGACCCAGTACTTC.

The CDR3 region has the DNA TGTGCCAGCAGCGTAGGCCCCGGGGGAGCACCCGGGTTCTTC. Its protein is CASSVGPGGAPGFF. The chain uses TRBV9 and TRBJ2-1; tentative D call: TRBD2 (6 bases). The ends were cut back, 0 bases at V and 15 bases at J, with 19 bases in the middle. The CDR3 totals 14 residues. Germline loops: CDR1 SGDLS, CDR2 YYNGEE.

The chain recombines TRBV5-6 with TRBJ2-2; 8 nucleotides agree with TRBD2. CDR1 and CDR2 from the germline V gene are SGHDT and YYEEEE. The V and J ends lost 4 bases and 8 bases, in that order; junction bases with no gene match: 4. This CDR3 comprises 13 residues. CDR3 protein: CASSRGLVGELFF. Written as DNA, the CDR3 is TGTGCCAGCAGCCGGGGACTAGTTGGGGAGCTGTTTTTT. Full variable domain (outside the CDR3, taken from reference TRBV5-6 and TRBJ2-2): DAGVTQSPTHLIKTRGQQVTLRCSPKSGHDTVSWYQQALGQGPQFIFQYYEEEERQRGNFPDRFSGHQFPNYSSELNVNALLLGDSALYLCASSRGLVGELFFGEGSRLTVL.

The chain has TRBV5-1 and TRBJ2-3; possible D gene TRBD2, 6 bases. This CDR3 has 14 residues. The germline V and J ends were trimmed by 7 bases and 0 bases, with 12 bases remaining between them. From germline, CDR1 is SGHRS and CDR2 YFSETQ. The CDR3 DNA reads TGCGCCAGCGCCGCGGGGACTAGCACAGATACGCAGTATTTT. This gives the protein CASAAGTSTDTQYF.

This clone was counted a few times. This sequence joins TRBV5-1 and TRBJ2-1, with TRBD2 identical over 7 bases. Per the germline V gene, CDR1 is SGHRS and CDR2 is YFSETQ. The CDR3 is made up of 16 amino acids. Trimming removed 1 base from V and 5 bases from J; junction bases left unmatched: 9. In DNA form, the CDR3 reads TGCGCCAGCAGCTTGTGGAGCCAGCGGGGTAACAATGAGCAGTTCTTC. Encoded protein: CASSLWSQRGNNEQFF. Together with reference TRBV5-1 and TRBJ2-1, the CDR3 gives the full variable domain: KAGVTQTPRYLIKTRGQQVTLSCSPISGHRSVSWYQQTPGQGLQFLFEYFSETQRNKGNFPGRFSGRQFSNSRSEMNVSTLELGDSALYLCASSLWSQRGNNEQFFGPGTRLTVL.

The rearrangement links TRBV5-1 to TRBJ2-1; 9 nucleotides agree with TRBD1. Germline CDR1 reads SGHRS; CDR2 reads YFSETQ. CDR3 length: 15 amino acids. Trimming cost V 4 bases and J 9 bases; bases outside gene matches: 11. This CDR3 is CASSPGDREVGEQFF. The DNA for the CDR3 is TGCGCCAGCAGCCCCGGGGACAGGGAGGTTGGTGAGCAGTTCTTC.

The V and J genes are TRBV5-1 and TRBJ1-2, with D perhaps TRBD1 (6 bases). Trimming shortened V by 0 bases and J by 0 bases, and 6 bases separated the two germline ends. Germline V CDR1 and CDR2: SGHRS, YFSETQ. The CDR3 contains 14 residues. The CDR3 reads CASSLGQANYGYTF. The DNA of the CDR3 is TGCGCCAGCAGCTTGGGACAGGCTAACTATGGCTACACCTTC.

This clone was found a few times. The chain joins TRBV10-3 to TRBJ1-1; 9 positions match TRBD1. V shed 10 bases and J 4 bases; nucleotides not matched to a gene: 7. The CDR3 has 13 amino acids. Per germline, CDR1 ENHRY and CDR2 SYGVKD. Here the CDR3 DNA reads TGTGCCACCGGACAGGGGTTGGGCACTGAAGCTTTCTTT. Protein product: CATGQGLGTEAFF.